This T cell receptor (beta chain) was identified in a study of blood T cells in healthy people across ages. A minimum of 5 micrograms of total RNA was extracted per sample. Alongside a J-beta primer mix, a sample-barcoded 5' primer served in a second PCR lasting 7 to 11 cycles. MiXCR, applied by TCRdb to the 5' RACE reads, yields one record per CDR3 protein. Of fewer than 2 million distinct CDR3 sequences in the sample, 35% to 50% were seen once. Study results and caveats: Roughly linear age-related decline in beta diversity appeared, significant by age 40.

As for this clonotype: Antigen specificity is unknown.

This CDR3 is 13 amino acids long. Trimming stripped 11 bases from V and 2 bases from J, with 15 bases between. Germline CDR1 ENHRY, CDR2 SYGVKD. The source is a human donor in good health. The rearrangement joins TRBV10-3 to TRBJ1-2; D is unresolved. Material: blood. Here the CDR3 DNA reads TGTGCCTTATCTGTGGCCGAAAACTATGGCTACACCTTC. Amino acid sequence: CALSVAENYGYTF.